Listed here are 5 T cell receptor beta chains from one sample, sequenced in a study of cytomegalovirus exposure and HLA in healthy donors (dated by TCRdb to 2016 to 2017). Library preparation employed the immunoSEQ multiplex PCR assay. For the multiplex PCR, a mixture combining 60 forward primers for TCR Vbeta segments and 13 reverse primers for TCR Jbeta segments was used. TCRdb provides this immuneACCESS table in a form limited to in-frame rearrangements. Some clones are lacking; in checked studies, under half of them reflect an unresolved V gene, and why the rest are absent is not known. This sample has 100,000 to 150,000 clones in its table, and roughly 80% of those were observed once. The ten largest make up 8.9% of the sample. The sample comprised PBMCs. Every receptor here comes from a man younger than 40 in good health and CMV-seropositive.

CDR3 sequence: CASSGNGQDSYNEQFF. As DNA, the CDR3 is TGTGCCAGCAGTGGAAACGGACAGGACTCCTACAATGAGCAGTTCTTC. The chain joins TRBV6-4 to TRBJ2-1; 7 positions match TRBD1. Germline-derived CDR1 and CDR2 are MRHNA and SNTAGT. This CDR3 spans 16 amino acids. With 4 bases clipped from V and 0 bases from J, the junction kept 6 bases outside the gene matches.

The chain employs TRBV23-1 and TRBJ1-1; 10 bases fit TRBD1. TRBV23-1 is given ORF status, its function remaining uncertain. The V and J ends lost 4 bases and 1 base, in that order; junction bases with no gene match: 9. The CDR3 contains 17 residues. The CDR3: CASSLGTGATENTEAFF. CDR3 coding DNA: TGCGCCAGCAGTCTAGGGACAGGGGCGACGGAGAACACTGAAGCTTTCTTT.

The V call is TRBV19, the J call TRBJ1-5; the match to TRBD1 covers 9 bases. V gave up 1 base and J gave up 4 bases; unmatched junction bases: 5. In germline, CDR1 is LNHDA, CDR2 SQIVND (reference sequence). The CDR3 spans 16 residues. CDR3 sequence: CASSIGWTGENQPQHF. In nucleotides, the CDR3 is TGTGCCAGTAGTATAGGGTGGACAGGGGAAAATCAGCCCCAGCATTTT.

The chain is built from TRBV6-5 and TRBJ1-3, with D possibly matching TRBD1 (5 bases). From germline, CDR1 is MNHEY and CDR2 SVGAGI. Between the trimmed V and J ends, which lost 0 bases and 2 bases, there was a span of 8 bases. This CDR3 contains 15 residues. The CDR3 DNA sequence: TGTGCCAGCAGTTACTCGGCAGGGACTGGAAACACCATATATTTT. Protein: CASSYSAGTGNTIYF.

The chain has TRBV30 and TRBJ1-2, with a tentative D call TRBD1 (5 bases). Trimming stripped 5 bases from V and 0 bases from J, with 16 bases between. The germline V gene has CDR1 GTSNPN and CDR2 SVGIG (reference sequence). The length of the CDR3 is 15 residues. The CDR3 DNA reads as TGTGCCTGGTGCCCGGTGGGGGGACCTAACTATGGCTACACCTTC. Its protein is CAWCPVGGPNYGYTF.